This paragraph covers one T cell receptor beta chain sequence. The sample belongs to a study of blood T cell repertoires in COVID-19. Study context: Sites across the United States, Italy and Spain contributed samples from acute and convalescent COVID-19. T cells, B-cell-depleted T cells, or PBMCs supplied cDNA or gDNA.

Original data processing: Using reference gene primer amplification, nucleated cell counts were estimated. This table comes from immunoSEQ multiplex PCR, and its TCRdb copy is limited to in-frame clones, with some not included. Clonal size and the V and J genes are those of that table, whereas D and trimming came from the DNA. This sample has about 79,000 clones; roughly 89% occur once, and the top ten carry about 4.8%. Per the germline V gene, CDR1 is SGHRS and CDR2 is YFSETQ. The CDR3 consists of 14 residues. Between the trimmed V and J ends, which lost 2 bases and 6 bases, there was a span of 12 bases.

The TCR comes from a man in his fifties with active COVID-19. Specimen: peripheral blood. This chain joins TRBV5-1 and TRBJ1-5; D is possibly TRBD1 (5 bases). The CDR3 DNA sequence: TGCGCCAGCAGCTTAGTCGGGGGGAGTCAGCCCCAGCATTTT. Its protein product is CASSLVGGSQPQHF.